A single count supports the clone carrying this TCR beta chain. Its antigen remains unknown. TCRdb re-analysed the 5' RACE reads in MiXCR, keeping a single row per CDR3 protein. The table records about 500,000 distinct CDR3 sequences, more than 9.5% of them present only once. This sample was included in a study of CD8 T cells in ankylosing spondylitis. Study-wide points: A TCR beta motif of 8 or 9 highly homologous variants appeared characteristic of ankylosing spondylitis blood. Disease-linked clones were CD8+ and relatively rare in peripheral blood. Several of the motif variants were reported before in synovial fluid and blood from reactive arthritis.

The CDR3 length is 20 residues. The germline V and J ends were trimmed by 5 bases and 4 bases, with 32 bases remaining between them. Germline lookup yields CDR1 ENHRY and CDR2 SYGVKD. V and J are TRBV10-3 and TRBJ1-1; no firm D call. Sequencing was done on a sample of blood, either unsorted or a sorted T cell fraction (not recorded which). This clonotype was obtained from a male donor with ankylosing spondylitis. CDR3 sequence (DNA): TGTGCCATCAGTCGAGCGGCCGGCAGACCATCCCCAGGCGGGAGCACTGAAGCTTTCTTT. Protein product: CAISRAAGRPSPGGSTEAFF.